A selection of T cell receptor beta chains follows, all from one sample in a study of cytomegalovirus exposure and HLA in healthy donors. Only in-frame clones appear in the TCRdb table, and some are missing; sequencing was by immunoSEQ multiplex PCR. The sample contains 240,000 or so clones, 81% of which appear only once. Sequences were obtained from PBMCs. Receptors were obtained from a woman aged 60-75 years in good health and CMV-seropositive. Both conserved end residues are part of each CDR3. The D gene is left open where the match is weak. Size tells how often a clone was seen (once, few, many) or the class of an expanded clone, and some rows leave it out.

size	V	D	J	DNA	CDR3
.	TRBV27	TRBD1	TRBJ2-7	TGTGCCAGCAGTTTCGGACAGGGCTACGAGCAGTACTTC	CASSFGQGYEQYF
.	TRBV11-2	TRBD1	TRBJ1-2	TGTGCCAGCAGCCTGGGACAGGGGGCGAGTGGCTACACCTTC	CASSLGQGASGYTF
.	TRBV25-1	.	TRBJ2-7	TGTGCCAGCAGTGAAGGTAGAGGGTACGAGCAGTACTTC	CASSEGRGYEQYF
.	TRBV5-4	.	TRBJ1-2	TGTGCCAGCAGCTTACCACGGACAGCCAGATCTACGGGGTATGGCTACACCTTC	CASSLPRTARSTGYGYTF
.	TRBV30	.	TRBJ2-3	TGTGCCTGGAGCCCAGGGGCGGATACGCAGTATTTT	CAWSPGADTQYF
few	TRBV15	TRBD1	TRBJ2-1	TGTGCCACCAGCAGACCCCGGGACAGGGCAAATGAGCAGTTCTTC	CATSRPRDRANEQFF
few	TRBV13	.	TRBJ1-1	TGTGCCAGCACCCTCCAGGGTCCCACTGAAGCTTTCTTT	CASTLQGPTEAFF
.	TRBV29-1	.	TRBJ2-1	TGCAGCGTGGGACACGTCGCCAATGAGCAGTTCTTC	CSVGHVANEQFF
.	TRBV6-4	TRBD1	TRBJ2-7	TGTGCCAGCAGCCGGGACAGGGGCTACGAGCAGTACTTC	CASSRDRGYEQYF
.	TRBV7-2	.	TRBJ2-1	TGTGCCAGCAAAAGAGCGAGCTCCTACAATGAGCAGTTCTTC	CASKRASSYNEQFF
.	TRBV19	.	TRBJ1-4	TGTGCCAGTAGTATAGAAAGACTTAATGAAAAACTGTTTTTT	CASSIERLNEKLFF
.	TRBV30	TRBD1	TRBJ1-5	TGTGCCTGGAGTGACAGGGGAAGCCAGCCCCAGCATTTT	CAWSDRGSQPQHF
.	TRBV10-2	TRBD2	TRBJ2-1	TGCGCCAGCAGGGCGGGAGTCACAGGCAATGAGCAGTTCTTC	CASRAGVTGNEQFF
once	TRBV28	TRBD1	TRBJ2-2	TGTGCCAGCAGAGAGACAGGGCTCACCGGGGAGCTGTTTTTT	CASRETGLTGELFF
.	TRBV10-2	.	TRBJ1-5	TGCGCCAGCAGTCGAACCCAGGGAGGAGGTCAGCCCCAGCATTTT	CASSRTQGGGQPQHF
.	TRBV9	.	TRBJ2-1	TGTGCCAGCAGCGTAGGCGGAGGCGGTAAGAGCTCCTACAATGAGCAGTTCTTC	CASSVGGGGKSSYNEQFF
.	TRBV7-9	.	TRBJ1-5	TGTGCCAGCAGCCACCCTCGGACTGTTGATCAGCCCCAGCATTTT	CASSHPRTVDQPQHF
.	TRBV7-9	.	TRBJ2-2	TGTGCCAGCAGCTTATCCTATAACACCGGGGAGCTGTTTTTT	CASSLSYNTGELFF
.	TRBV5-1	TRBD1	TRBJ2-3	TGCGCCAGCGATAGGGGGACAGTTACAGATACGCAGTATTTT	CASDRGTVTDTQYF
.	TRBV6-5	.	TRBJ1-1	TGTGCCAGCAGTCCTCAAACACGGAACACTGAAGCTTTCTTT	CASSPQTRNTEAFF
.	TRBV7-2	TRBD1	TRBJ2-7	TGTGCCAGTACCTTAGACGGGACAGACTACGAGCAGTACTTC	CASTLDGTDYEQYF
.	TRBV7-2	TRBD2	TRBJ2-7	TGTGCCAGCAGGACCGGACTAGGAACCCGGGACGAGCAGTACTTC	CASRTGLGTRDEQYF
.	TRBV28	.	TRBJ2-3	TGTGCCAGCAGTGTCACTTACCCGCCTCTACTCAGCACAGATACGCAGTATTTT	CASSVTYPPLLSTDTQYF
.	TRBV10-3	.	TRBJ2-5	TGTGCCATCAGTGAGACGAGTTGGGGCGAGACCCAGTACTTC	CAISETSWGETQYF
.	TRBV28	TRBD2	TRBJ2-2	TGTGCCAGCACCCCCAGCGGGAGGTCCGGGGAGCTGTTTTTT	CASTPSGRSGELFF
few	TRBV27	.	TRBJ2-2	TGTGCCAGCAGTTTTAGCGTCGGCGGGGAGCTGTTTTTT	CASSFSVGGELFF
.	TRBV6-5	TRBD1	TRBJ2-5	TGTGCCACAGCCCGATTCACAGGGGCCGGGGAGACCCAGTACTTC	CATARFTGAGETQYF